The TCR beta chain described here comes from a study of blood T cells in healthy people across ages. Study-wide results and limits: In older individuals, TCR beta diversity per million T cells was lower, falling roughly linearly with age. Those diversity estimates obtained from one million T cells were thought to be underestimates.

With a J-beta primer mix and a sample-barcoded 5' primer, a second PCR ran about 6 to 11 cycles. TCRdb re-analysed the 5' RACE reads in MiXCR, keeping a single row per CDR3 protein. The repertoire holds about 780,000 distinct CDR3 sequences, with 35% to 50% as singletons. This clonotype has only a few counts. Its specificity is not known. The V and J ends lost 3 bases and 7 bases respectively, with 10 bases between them. Germline values: CDR1 SEHNR, CDR2 FQNEAQ (reference sequence). This CDR3 has 14 residues. The rearrangement joins TRBV7-9 to TRBJ1-6; TRBD1 is a possible D gene (6 bases). What was sequenced was blood. This TCR was sampled from a man at least 80 years old in good health. The CDR3 nucleotides are TGTGCCAGCAGCTTCGGACAGCCAAATTCACCCCTCCACTTT. It codes for CASSFGQPNSPLHF.